The rows below give T cell receptor beta chains drawn from one sample of a study of cytomegalovirus exposure and HLA in healthy donors. Repertoires were generated with immunoSEQ multiplex PCR, while TCRdb's copy carries only in-frame clones and drops some. The data contain approximately 100,000 clones, around 64% of them singletons. The sample was PBMCs. Every receptor here comes from a man aged 55 to 70 in good health and CMV-seronegative. Both conserved end residues are part of each CDR3.

CASSLVTGGLFEQYF TRBV7-2 15
CASSSLGGGSTYEQYF TRBV28 16
CASNRETNTEAFF TRBV2 13
CASSLVNRGRIIGYTF TRBV5-4 16
CASSMGQGITEAFF TRBV19 14
CASSLPGTGDTDTQYF TRBV5-1 16
CASSVAANSRGGTDTQYF TRBV9 18
CASSLGAGEGGAGFF TRBV7-9 15
CASSLLSSGNQETQYF TRBV5-1 16
CASSYYLTGGNEKLFF TRBV6-5 16
CASRHPTGSDEKLFF TRBV25-1 15
CASSYTQSTGELFF TRBV6-5 14
CAGPGQSDSPLHF TRBV30 13
CSVERGSSGGRGALQETQYF TRBV29-1 20
CASSGTPRDREVGYTF TRBV25-1 16
CASSFGGQGVGAQYF TRBV6-5 15
CASSWGGEQYF TRBV27 11
CASSMAGYGYTF TRBV19 12
CATSRDRLAEETQYF TRBV15 15
CASSYQGQNYGYTF TRBV6-5 14
CASSLSVGLSGANVLTF TRBV5-5 17
CASSALGQRSEEQYF TRBV11-2 15
CASSPHGGGGYEQYF TRBV7-3 15
CASSLALPGGKYGYTF TRBV7-9 16
CAAARGMNTEAFF TRBV5-5 13
CAWSRRQGTNTEAFF TRBV30 15
CASSPTRVEDYEQYF TRBV28 15
CASSPFGGASNQPQHF TRBV5-1 16
CASSYSQGSWSTEAFF TRBV6-6 16
CASSPAYPGGYLTYGYTF TRBV18 18
CASSLARLAGGANTGELFF TRBV13 19
CASSADRGQSKNIQYF TRBV2 16
CASSDGDLVRNTEAFF TRBV2 16
CASKDFSSTDTQYF TRBV6-4 14
CASSVPRDRPNTGELFF TRBV9 17
CASSSLDYGYTF TRBV11-2 12
CASSLVPNRLPGDGYTF TRBV7-2 17
CASSLMGGAQSIQYF TRBV4-1 15
CASSQGLAGGTDTQYF TRBV7-2 16
CASSRLAGGPGDTQYF TRBV19 16
CASVSQGAGANVLTF TRBV5-1 15
CASSPKSGRGPDTQYF TRBV11-2 16
CASSYSLGNTIYF TRBV6-6 13